This TCR beta chain stems from a study of shared clonotypes between healthy human individuals (dated by TCRdb to the early 2020s). As for the study more broadly: The cohort included three men and a couple of women between 18 and 49 years of age. For each donor, CD4 naive and CD4 memory were each run on three plates, CD8 naive on two plates, and CD8 memory on one plate. Leukapheresis yielded between about 0.94 and 8.9 billion PBMCs per donor. To estimate repertoire size and how much clonotypes are shared between individuals, the study performed deep sequencing of blood TCR repertoires from a handful of healthy adults. To increase sequencing depth and limit assay-specific biases, different laboratories used diverse techniques to prepare libraries and sequence TCR repertoires. What the work shows at the level of the full study, not this receptor alone: Rarefaction of sorted-subset datasets indicated incomplete sequencing despite the large sequencing depth. Because the study included only a small number of donors, the genetic and exposure-history diversity represented was limited. Higher generation probabilities were observed for clonotypes shared by all four sorted-subset donors than for non-shared clonotypes. Sampling was limited to blood, and TCR repertoires in tissue likely differ from TCR repertoires in blood. Based on pairwise subsampling, the degree of clonotype sharing among donors was expected to be affected by sequencing depth. Naive subsets generally had larger estimated clonotype richness than memory subsets did. Roughly 5% of naive CD4, 3.5% of naive CD8, 2.3% of memory CD4, and roughly 0.4% of memory CD8 clonotypes were shared across several donors.

About this clone itself: What antigen it recognizes has not been identified. Per-base qualities were not stored, and no clone one base away is much larger.

TCR CDR3 regions were amplified from genomic DNA by multiplex PCR using the deep immunoSEQ assay. Extracted genomic DNA from each cell subset was distributed evenly across all wells of several immunoSEQ 96-well plates, and each plate was treated as a replicate. Each replicate PCR for sorted subsets received about 180 ng genomic DNA, equal to about 30,000 T cell genomes. The purified libraries were quantified using a Qubit 3.0 fluorometer, sized with a Bioanalyzer 2100, and then quantified again using the KAPA Library Quantification kit. A separate single-read 150-cycle Illumina NextSeq 550 flow cell was used to sequence each immunoSEQ 96-well plate. The published analysis was carried out like this. Because the immunoSEQ output included only junctional sequences and no quality scores, the filtering could not be the same as the filtering used for full-length reads. Sequences were annotated with PyIR, a Python wrapper for IgBLAST v1.9, using IMGT germline references to assign V/J genes and CDR3. Reads were filtered out if the reads had weak V/J assignments (E-value above 1e-6), no CDR3, stop codons, out-of-frame junctions, or ambiguous translated residues. V3J clonotypes were defined by identical inferred V gene, J gene, and CDR3 amino acid sequence. The percentage overlap between two repertoires was calculated by dividing the number of shared unique clonotypes by the size of the smaller repertoire. Three approaches were used to assess repertoire richness: RTK rarefaction, the Chao1 estimator, and Recon v2.1 estimates of unobserved clonotypes. For all TCRbeta clonotypes obtained by the gDNA method from a few donors, generation probabilities were computed with OLGA. Entries here come from immuneACCESS through TCRdb and include only in-frame sequences with V and J called. Some clones fail to appear in such tables; in the studies checked, an unresolved V gene covers under half of the shortfall, and the cause of the remainder is unknown. V and J calls plus clone size are reproduced from that table; the DNA served to infer D and trimming. This sample gives some 1,100,000 clones in total; approximately 80% of them show up just once. Approximately 0.52% of the sample is held by the ten biggest clonotypes.

CDR1 and CDR2 are drawn from the germline V gene: SGHRS, YFSETQ. Between the V and J ends, shortened by 0 bases and 5 bases respectively, the junction contains 11 bases. The cysteine opens and the phenylalanine closes a CDR3 of 15 amino acids. The CDR3 DNA has 45 bases and is translated from base 1. The donors were healthy, HIV-negative adults who had no recently reported acute infections or vaccinations. Only Caucasian adults living in Nashville, Tennessee, USA were represented among the donors. CD4+ T cells were enriched through magnetic negative selection, after which naive cells were positively selected on CD45RA and the remaining negative fraction served as the memory subset. Blood was collected by leukapheresis, and PBMCs were isolated by Ficoll-Histopaque density gradient centrifugation and then cryopreserved in liquid nitrogen vapor phase. Analytical flow cytometry was used to check the purity and quantity of each magnetically sorted T cell population. From each sorted fraction, genomic DNA was isolated and quantified by UV absorbance on a Nanodrop 2000c.

Sequencing was performed on memory CD4+ T cells from PBMCs. Taken with the paper, the label for cell subset or site translates to: CD45RA-negative fraction. This clonotype was obtained from a man between 18 and 35 years old in good health. Some clones in this sample may be carry-over from other donors' samples. The V gene is TRBV5-1 and the J gene is TRBJ2-2; TRBD2 could be the D gene, as 5 bases match. The DNA is as follows: TGCGCCAGCAGCTTGGGCCCGGGGTTAACCGGGGAGCTGTTTTTT. This yields the protein CASSLGPGLTGELFF.